This T cell receptor beta chain was captured by sequencing in a study of technical replicates of blood from a handful of donors (TCRdb year 2017). Receptor libraries were prepared by the immunoSEQ multiplex PCR assay. The table was pulled from immuneACCESS by TCRdb, which kept in-frame rearrangements only. Such tables lose some clones; where checked, under half of the loss comes from unresolved V genes, and the rest has no known cause. The sample table lists some 70,000 clones, 92% of them with a count of one. About 0.4% of the sample is in the top ten clones. As to this clone: This receptor's antigen is unknown. Per-nucleotide qualities are absent, and no much larger clonotype sits a single base away.

The germline ends are 21 bases apart after V is trimmed by 6 bases and J by 3 bases. From a lookup of the germline V gene (reference sequence), CDR1 and CDR2 are MNHEY and SMNVEV. From its cysteine to its phenylalanine, the CDR3 spans 16 amino acids. Here the CDR3 DNA is all that survives: 48 bases in frame from base 1. Sample: T cells isolated from PBMCs. The clonotype was recovered from a human donor in good health. The chain is assembled from TRBV27 and TRBJ2-7; perhaps TRBD2 is the D gene, with 5 bases matching. CDR3 region: CASRVCLCREGYEQYF. The nucleotides read TGTGCCAGCAGGGTGTGTCTATGCCGCGAGGGCTACGAGCAGTACTTC.